This T cell receptor (beta chain) was sequenced in a study of blood T cell repertoires in COVID-19. In the study overall: The cDNA or gDNA used as material had been derived from T cells, B-cell-depleted T cells, or PBMCs.

Those who participated ranged in age from roughly 18 to 89 years and resided in about 24 US areas. Each participant's cohort was designated according to participant-reported clinical history. In the original analysis: Amplified reference gene primers provided the basis for estimating nucleated cell counts. Method: immunoSEQ multiplex PCR; TCRdb's copy keeps in-frame clones and lacks some. That table furnishes V, J and clone size, whereas the DNA furnished D and trimming. The data show 500,000 or so clones, roughly 87% seen once. The table lists this clone with a count of one. The receptor was isolated from a woman under 30 who had recovered from COVID-19. The sequencing input was PBMCs or T cells enriched from blood (not recorded which).

The CDR3 here is CASSLEAGADGNTIYF. Here the CDR3 DNA reads TGCGCCAGCAGCTTGGAGGCAGGGGCTGATGGAAACACCATATATTTT. This chain joins TRBV5-1 and TRBJ1-3; maybe TRBD1 (6 bases). There are 16 residues in the CDR3. The V end was cut by 0 bases, the J end by 3 bases, with 13 bases between. Germline V lookup: CDR1 SGHRS, CDR2 YFSETQ.